A single count supports the clone carrying this T cell receptor (beta chain). Antigen specificity is unknown. PCR used 60 Vbeta primers and 13 Jbeta primers. Some clones are missing from TCRdb's copy, which holds only in-frame ones; the method was immunoSEQ multiplex PCR. The top ten clones hold 0.55% to 0.7% of a sample with 210,000 or so clones, approximately 82% of them seen once. This entry comes from a study of cytomegalovirus exposure and HLA in healthy donors. Study results and limitations: Reports indicate that TCR beta sequences accurately predicted the HLA-A and HLA-B alleles of most subjects.

The V gene lost 6 bases and the J gene lost 0 bases, with 18 bases spanning the gap. In germline, CDR1 is SGHAT, CDR2 FQNNGV. The CDR3 length is 18 residues. This TCR derives from a woman aged 35 to 49 in good health and CMV-seronegative. The chain links TRBV11-2 to TRBJ1-6, with D uncertain. What was sequenced was PBMCs. CDR3 in amino acids: CASSPELLGSSYNSPLHF. Written as DNA, the CDR3 is TGTGCCAGCAGTCCCGAGCTCCTGGGGAGCTCCTATAATTCACCCCTCCACTTT.